The 25 T cell receptor beta chains given below trace back to one sample, sequenced in a study of T-cell memory formation after mild COVID-19. TCRdb fed the 5' RACE reads into MiXCR, producing one record per CDR3 protein. The sample comprises approximately 440,000 distinct CDR3 sequences, over 15% of which are singletons, and 7.5% to 9.5% rests with the top ten. Sequenced input: PBMCs or a T cell subset sorted from them (not recorded which). All receptors derive from an adult woman who had mild COVID-19 (a few samples of this study predate the infection). Cell type and time point are not known.

The rearrangement links TRBV24-1 to TRBJ2-1, with TRBD1 identical over 8 bases. V trimming: 4 bases; J trimming: 6 bases; junction bases outside the gene matches: 16. Germline V gene data show CDR1 as KGHDR and CDR2 as SFDVKD. The CDR3 has 18 amino acids. CDR3 in amino acids: CATSDTPMTGVVGNEQFF. CDR3 DNA: TGTGCCACCAGTGACACTCCTATGACAGGGGTCGTTGGCAATGAGCAGTTCTTC.

The rearrangement uses TRBV27 and TRBJ1-5, with a possible D match to TRBD1 (5 bases). This CDR3 region has 13 residues. The V end was cut by 4 bases, the J end by 6 bases, with 10 bases between. Germline V gives CDR1 MNHEY, CDR2 SMNVEV (reference sequence). The CDR3 is CASSSWGGQPQHF. CDR3 DNA: TGTGCCAGCAGTTCCTGGGGGGGTCAGCCCCAGCATTTT.

The table lists this clonotype with a few counts. The chain carries TRBV29-1 and TRBJ2-7; possible D gene TRBD2, 5 bases. Germline loops: CDR1 SQVTM, CDR2 ANQGSEA. CDR3 length: 12 residues. V was pared by 5 bases and J by 0 bases, with 8 bases between. The CDR3 DNA sequence: TGCAGCGTTTCCCGGGACTCCTACGAGCAGTACTTC. Translating gives CSVSRDSYEQYF.

This CDR3 reads CASSPRLAGATDTQYF. The CDR3, as DNA: TGTGCCAGCTCACCACGGCTAGCGGGAGCAACAGATACGCAGTATTTT. The J gene is TRBJ2-3, the V gene TRBV18, with 10 bases matching TRBD2. Per germline, CDR1 KGHSH and CDR2 LQKENI. V was clipped by 1 base and J by 3 bases; unmatched bases: 4. This CDR3 comprises 16 residues.

This clonotype was recorded many times. This chain uses TRBV20-1 with TRBJ2-5; 7 nucleotides line up with TRBD1. This CDR3 is built from 19 residues. The V gene end was trimmed by 6 bases and the J gene end by 2 bases; junction bases not matched to a gene: 24. Germline CDR1 reads DFQATT; CDR2 reads SNEGSKA (reference sequence). CDR3 protein: CSATGGQGVSSDLQETQYF. CDR3 bases: TGCAGTGCCACCGGTGGGCAGGGGGTTTCCTCCGACCTTCAAGAGACCCAGTACTTC.

In this sample, this clonotype turned up a few times. The rearrangement uses TRBV7-2 and TRBJ1-5, with D unresolved. Germline V lookup: CDR1 SGHTA, CDR2 FQGNSA. The CDR3 loop spans 15 amino acids. V was clipped by 3 bases and J by 3 bases, with 12 bases between them. This chain's CDR3 is CASSFPGRSNQPQHF. The DNA of the CDR3 is TGTGCCAGCAGCTTTCCAGGAAGATCCAATCAGCCCCAGCATTTT.

The chain couples TRBV12-3 or TRBV12-4 to TRBJ2-7; 12 bases match TRBD1. V gave up 5 bases and J gave up 5 bases; unmatched junction bases: 10. The CDR3 consists of 16 residues. The CDR3 nucleotides read TGTGCCAGCAGTCCGCCTGGGACAGGGGGCAACCACGAGCAGTACTTC. The encoded protein is CASSPPGTGGNHEQYF.

This clonotype occurred a few times. V and J are TRBV5-1 and TRBJ2-3; 9 nucleotides agree with TRBD2. J lost 0 bases, V lost 0 bases, and 11 bases had no gene match. The CDR3 has 19 residues. Germline values: CDR1 SGHRS, CDR2 YFSETQ. CDR3 loop: CASSLGVAGAYLSTDTQYF. CDR3 DNA sequence: TGCGCCAGCAGCTTGGGGGTAGCGGGGGCCTACCTTAGCACAGATACGCAGTATTTT.

This clonotype showed up just a few times. The chain is built from TRBV19 and TRBJ2-1; 9 bases line up with TRBD1. CDR1 and CDR2 (germline): LNHDA, SQIVND (reference sequence). J was trimmed by 5 bases and V by 6 bases; bases with no gene match: 14. The CDR3 is 17 amino acids. CDR3 protein: CASRTGVPGQGNNEQFF. CDR3 coding DNA: TGTGCCAGTAGAACTGGGGTTCCGGGACAGGGTAACAATGAGCAGTTCTTC.

This clonotype was recorded a few times. The chain recombines TRBV29-1 with TRBJ1-1, with TRBD1 matching over 7 bases. This CDR3 spans 14 amino acids. Trimming took 5 bases from V and 2 from J; bases not matched to a gene: 8. The germline CDR1 and CDR2 sequences are SQVTM and ANQGSEA. CDR3 nucleotides: TGCAGCGTTCAAATGGGACAGTTAAACACTGAAGCTTTCTTT. Its translation: CSVQMGQLNTEAFF.

This sequence joins TRBV7-9 and TRBJ2-5; the match to TRBD2 covers 8 bases. V was pared by 4 bases and J by 4 bases, with 5 bases of the junction left unmatched. This CDR3 is built from 14 residues. Germline loops: CDR1 SEHNR, CDR2 FQNEAQ (reference sequence). CDR3 nucleotides: TGTGCCAGCAGCTCAGCGGGAGACCGAGAGACCCAGTACTTC. This codes for CASSSAGDRETQYF.

This sequence joins TRBV27 and TRBJ1-6, with a weak D call TRBD1 (6 bases). Germline lookup yields CDR1 MNHEY and CDR2 SMNVEV (reference sequence). This CDR3 is built from 14 residues. The V gene lost 6 bases and the J gene lost 6 bases, with 12 bases spanning the gap. DNA for the CDR3: TGTGCCAGCAGGCTCGGACAGCTTAATTCACCCCTCCACTTT. Its translation: CASRLGQLNSPLHF.

CDR3 DNA sequence: TGCAGCGTTGAATATGGGAACACTGAAGCTTTCTTT. It is translated as CSVEYGNTEAFF. V gene TRBV29-1 combines with J gene TRBJ1-1; D gene uncertain. The CDR3 is made up of 12 amino acids. V lost 2 bases and J 1 base, leaving 5 bases between the germline ends. CDR1 is SQVTM and CDR2 is ANQGSEA in the germline V gene.

The chain employs TRBV12-3 or TRBV12-4 and TRBJ2-1; 8 bases line up with TRBD2. J lost 14 bases, V lost 5 bases, and 8 bases had no gene match. CDR3 length equals 12 residues. CDR3 region: CASSLGLVVEFF. CDR3 in DNA: TGTGCCAGCAGTCTGGGACTAGTTGTGGAGTTCTTC.

This clonotype was found a few times. J is TRBJ2-1 and V is TRBV4-1; TRBD1 agrees at 7 bases. This CDR3 is 16 amino acids long. V lost 5 bases to trimming and J lost 6 bases; unmatched junction nucleotides: 13. Germline CDR1 is MGHRA and CDR2 is YSYEKL. CDR3 amino acids: CASSSTTGAYGNEQFF. The DNA of the CDR3 is TGCGCCAGCAGCTCTACAACAGGGGCGTATGGCAATGAGCAGTTCTTC.

The table lists this clonotype with a few counts. The CDR3 bases are TGCGCCAGCAGCTTGGTCCCGCCTCTCAACCCTGAAGCTTTCTTT. This sequence encodes CASSLVPPLNPEAFF. The J gene is TRBJ1-1, the V gene TRBV5-1; D ambiguous. Germline-derived CDR1 and CDR2 are SGHRS and YFSETQ. The CDR3 is 15 residues long. Trimming cost V 0 bases and J 6 bases, with 15 bases left between them.

This clonotype was seen at least ten times. The rearrangement links TRBV4-3 to TRBJ2-3; TRBD2 matches 8 bases. Germline CDR1 and CDR2: LGHNA and YSLEER. The CDR3 covers 15 residues. J was trimmed by 6 bases and V by 1 base; bases with no gene match: 6. CDR3 protein: CASSQVRGGSDTQYF. In nucleotides, the CDR3 is TGCGCCAGCAGCCAAGTCCGGGGGGGTTCCGATACGCAGTATTTT.

The CDR3 nucleotides read TGTGCCAGTAGTGGCTCAAGACAGGGAGCTAACTATGGCTACACCTTC. Translated, it gives CASSGSRQGANYGYTF. This chain joins TRBV19 and TRBJ1-2; 7 bases agree with TRBD1. Germline V gene sequence: CDR1 LNHDA, CDR2 SQIVND (reference sequence). The CDR3 totals 16 residues. V shed 5 bases, J shed 0 bases, and the junction held 9 bases outside the gene matches.

The V call is TRBV7-2, the J call TRBJ1-1; D not resolved. Trimming took 10 bases from V and 7 from J, leaving 13 bases between them. CDR1 and CDR2 from the germline V gene are SGHTA and FQGNSA. The CDR3 runs to 11 residues. The CDR3 region has the DNA TGTGCCAACTTGGTCGGAATTGAAGCTTTCTTT. It specifies CANLVGIEAFF.

This clonotype has only a few counts. The chain joins TRBV6-5 to TRBJ2-7; 9 bases are a match to TRBD2. Germline trimming cut 0 bases from V and 5 bases from J; bases unmatched to any gene: 5. The length of the CDR3 is 15 residues. Germline V gene sequence: CDR1 MNHEY, CDR2 SVGAGI. The CDR3: CASSYSSGSHHEQYF. The CDR3 DNA is TGTGCCAGCAGTTACTCTAGCGGGAGTCACCACGAGCAGTACTTC.

V usage is TRBV2 and J usage is TRBJ2-1; possibly TRBD2 for D (7 bases). V was pared by 9 bases and J by 0 bases, with 15 bases between. The germline V gene has CDR1 SNHLY and CDR2 FYNNEI. This CDR3 comprises 15 residues. As DNA, the CDR3 is TGTGCCAGAGGGGGGGCAGGACCCTCCTACAATGAGCAGTTCTTC. It translates to CARGGAGPSYNEQFF.

This chain connects TRBV12-3 or TRBV12-4 to TRBJ1-5; 9 bases line up with TRBD1. The CDR3 totals 15 residues. Trimming removed 1 base from V and 4 bases from J; junction bases left unmatched: 2. The CDR3 DNA follows: TGTGCCAGCAGTTTAGTAGGACAGGGGAATCAGCCCCAGCATTTT. It encodes CASSLVGQGNQPQHF.

The chain links TRBV7-2 to TRBJ2-3; 8 nucleotides line up with TRBD2. The CDR3 runs to 14 residues. In germline, CDR1 is SGHTA, CDR2 FQGNSA. V gave up 6 bases and J gave up 2 bases; unmatched junction bases: 4. The CDR3 protein is CASRPAGATDTQYF. CDR3 DNA sequence: TGTGCCAGCAGGCCAGCGGGAGCCACAGATACGCAGTATTTT.

This clonotype occurred a few times. This chain connects TRBV12-3 or TRBV12-4 to TRBJ1-5, with D possibly TRBD1 on 6 matching bases. The CDR3 consists of 14 residues. With 5 bases removed from V and 7 bases from J, the gap between germline ends came to 15 bases. In DNA, the CDR3 is TGTGCCAGCAGTCTCCGTGAGGGGGGCCAGCCCCAGCATTTT. Residues: CASSLREGGQPQHF.

The rearrangement uses TRBV4-2 and TRBJ2-7, with 8 bases lining up with TRBD1. Germline V lookup: CDR1 LGHNA, CDR2 YNFKEQ. V lost 0 bases and J lost 4; bases outside the gene matches: 8. The CDR3 is 16 amino acids. The CDR3 DNA follows: TGTGCCAGCAGCCAAGATTGGACAGGGCGGGAATACGAGCAGTACTTC. It codes for CASSQDWTGREYEQYF.